This T cell receptor (beta chain) was sequenced in a study of T-cell memory formation after mild COVID-19. Each CDR3 protein gets one entry after TCRdb re-called the 5' RACE reads with MiXCR. The sample contains over 45,000 distinct CDR3 sequences, around 30% of which appear only once. At least ten counts were recorded for this clonotype. Its specificity is not known. Study-level results: In pre-infection memory, a portion of responding clones appeared, which suggested that cross-reactive memory joined.

The trim removed 9 bases at V and 2 bases at J, leaving 13 bases unmatched. The germline V gene has CDR1 SGHVS and CDR2 FQNEAQ. This CDR3 comprises 17 residues. V is TRBV7-8 and J is TRBJ2-2; 9 nucleotides line up with TRBD1. This receptor was obtained from a man between 18 and 35 years old who had mild COVID-19 (a few samples of this study predate the infection). Cell type and time point are not known. What was sequenced was PBMCs or a T cell subset sorted from them (not recorded which). DNA of the CDR3: TGTGCCAGTGACGGGACAGGGCCTTCCCAAAACACCGGGGAGCTGTTTTTT. This sequence encodes CASDGTGPSQNTGELFF. Using reference TRBV7-8 and TRBJ2-2 for the parts outside the CDR3, the full variable domain is GAGVSQSPRYKVAKRGQDVALRCDPISGHVSLFWYQQALGQGPEFLTYFQNEAQLDKSGLPSDRFFAERPEGSVSTLKIQRTQQEDSAVYLCASDGTGPSQNTGELFFGEGSRLTVL.